The clone carrying this TCR beta chain occurred once. The data were obtained in a study of T cells in localized non-small cell lung cancer. V lost 4 bases and J 0 bases, leaving 17 bases between the germline ends. The CDR3 runs to 17 residues. Per the germline V gene, CDR1 is SGHRS and CDR2 is YFSETQ. Data came from immunoSEQ multiplex PCR; TCRdb stores just in-frame clones and leaves some out. The data contain about 59,000 clones, approximately 91% of them singletons. This chain uses TRBV5-1 with TRBJ1-3; D uncertain. Material: peripheral blood, obtained before any cancer treatment. The TCR originated in a man between 40 and 70 years old with stage I lung adenocarcinoma. Here the CDR3 DNA reads TGCGCCAGCAGCCCGACGGTCCTGGCGTTCTCTGGAAACACCATATATTTT. Amino acid sequence: CASSPTVLAFSGNTIYF.